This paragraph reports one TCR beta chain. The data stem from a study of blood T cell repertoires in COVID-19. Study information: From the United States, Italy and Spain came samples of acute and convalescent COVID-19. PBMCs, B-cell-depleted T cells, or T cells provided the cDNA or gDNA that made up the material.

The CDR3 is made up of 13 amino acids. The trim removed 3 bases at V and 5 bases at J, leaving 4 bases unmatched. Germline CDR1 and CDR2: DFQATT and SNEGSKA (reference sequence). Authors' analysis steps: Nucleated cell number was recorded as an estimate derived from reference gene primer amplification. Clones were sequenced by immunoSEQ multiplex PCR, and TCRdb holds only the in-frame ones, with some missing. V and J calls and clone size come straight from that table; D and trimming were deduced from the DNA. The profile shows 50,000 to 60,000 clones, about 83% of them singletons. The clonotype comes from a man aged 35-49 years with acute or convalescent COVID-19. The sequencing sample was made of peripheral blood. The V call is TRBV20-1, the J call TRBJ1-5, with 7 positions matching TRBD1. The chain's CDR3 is CSASRGQYQPQHF. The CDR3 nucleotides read TGCAGTGCTAGTAGGGGGCAGTATCAGCCCCAGCATTTT.